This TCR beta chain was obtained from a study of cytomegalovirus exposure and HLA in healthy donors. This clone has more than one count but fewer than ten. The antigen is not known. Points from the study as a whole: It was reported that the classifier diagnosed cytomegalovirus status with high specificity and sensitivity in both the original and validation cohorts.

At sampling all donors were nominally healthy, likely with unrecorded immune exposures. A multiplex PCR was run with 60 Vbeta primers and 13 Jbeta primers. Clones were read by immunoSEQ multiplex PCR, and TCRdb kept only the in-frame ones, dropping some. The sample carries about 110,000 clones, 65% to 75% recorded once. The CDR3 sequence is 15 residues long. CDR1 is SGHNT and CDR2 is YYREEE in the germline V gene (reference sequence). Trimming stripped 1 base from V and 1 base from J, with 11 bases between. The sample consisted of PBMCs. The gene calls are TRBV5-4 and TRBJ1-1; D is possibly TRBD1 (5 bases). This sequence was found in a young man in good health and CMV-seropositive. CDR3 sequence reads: CASSLRAGSNTEAFF. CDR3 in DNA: TGTGCCAGCAGCTTGCGGGCAGGGTCGAACACTGAAGCTTTCTTT. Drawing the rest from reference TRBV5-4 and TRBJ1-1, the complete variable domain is ETGVTQSPTHLIKTRGQQVTLRCSSQSGHNTVSWYQQALGQGPQFIFQYYREEENGRGNFPPRFSGLQFPNYSSELNVNALELDDSALYLCASSLRAGSNTEAFFGQGTRLTVV.